This section outlines one T cell receptor (beta chain) sequence together with its context. This receptor's antigen is unknown. It has no much larger one-base neighbor in the sample; base qualities were not kept. For TCR beta library preparation, roughly 2 micrograms of genomic DNA were extracted from the cryopreserved PBMCs. High-throughput TCR beta sequencing was performed on longitudinal blood samples from CLL patients receiving ibrutinib monotherapy. The patients took part in an open-label, single-center phase 2 trial of ibrutinib monotherapy. This entry belongs to a study of cytotoxic CD8 clonotypes in ibrutinib-treated CLL (dated by TCRdb to the early 2020s). Describing the broader study: In this cohort, around 15 patients were treatment-naive and ten to eleven were relapsed/refractory, while roughly 18 had unmutated IGHV. Responses were partial in roughly 24 patients and complete in 2; after median about 68 months follow-up, roughly 14 stayed in remission and around 12 progressed. The response samples were drawn at a median of 12 months into treatment, with a range of roughly 6 to 36 months. On average, each sample had roughly 250,000 productive templates and tens of thousands of productive rearrangements. Longitudinal samples were obtainable from 26 of the 86 participants in the trial. Cryopreserved peripheral blood mononuclear cells were obtained prior to treatment, at the time of response, and at either disease progression or sustained remission. Every remission and progressive disease sample was obtained while ibrutinib was still being received by the patients.

The CDR3 runs 14 amino acids, cysteine and phenylalanine included. The DNA shown is the 42-base CDR3, in frame from base 1. Relative to germline, V is 1 base shorter and J is 2 bases shorter, with 10 bases between their ends. From the germline V gene (reference sequence), CDR1 is SGHNT and CDR2 is YYREEE. A MiSeq instrument was used for deep resolution sequencing, which targeted depths ranging from 1 in 1 million up to 1 in 200,000 T cells, with coverage averaging 10x for each clonotype. TCR beta libraries were generated with the immunoSEQ hsTCRB Kit. The paper's data handling went like this. ImmunoSEQ Data Assistant and ImmunoSEQ Analyzer were used for data analysis, and V, D and J genes were assigned according to IMGT definitions. Clonality, with values ranging from 0 to 1, was calculated as one minus the normalized Shannon entropy of productive rearrangement frequencies. Only overrepresented clonotypes making up at least 0.05% of the repertoire of each patient were included in the public clonotype analysis. More than ten age-matched healthy donor repertoires from immuneACCESS were used as controls for clonality. TCRdb retrieved this table from immuneACCESS and kept in-frame rearrangements only. Not all clones are present; in checked studies, unresolved V genes account for under half, and no reason is known for the remainder. From that table come the V and J calls and clone size; the DNA was used to work out D and trimming. Within this sample are approximately 340,000 clones, with roughly two thirds of them counted one time only. Together, the top ten hold about 6.7% of the sample.

Beyond this particular receptor, the publication reports: Lymph node repertoires were not examined, and the timing of sampling was not matched between patients in sustained remission and those whose disease progressed. At ibrutinib response clonality went up, during sustained remission it held steady, and at progression it dropped back toward baseline. At baseline, clonality was higher than in age-matched healthy donors and showed a strong correlation with circulating CD8+ T-cell counts. Public clonotypes were rare and either shrank or stayed stable during treatment, and the rise in clonality at ibrutinib response reflected expansion of private clonotypes.

This clonotype was obtained from a human donor with chronic lymphocytic leukemia. The sample in question was PBMCs, obtained after 36 months of ibrutinib treatment. The chain joins TRBV5-4 to TRBJ2-7, with the D segment identity uncertain. The sequenced DNA is TGTGCCAGCAGCTTGTTGGGCAGTCCCTACGAGCAGTACTTC. Its coded protein is CASSLLGSPYEQYF.